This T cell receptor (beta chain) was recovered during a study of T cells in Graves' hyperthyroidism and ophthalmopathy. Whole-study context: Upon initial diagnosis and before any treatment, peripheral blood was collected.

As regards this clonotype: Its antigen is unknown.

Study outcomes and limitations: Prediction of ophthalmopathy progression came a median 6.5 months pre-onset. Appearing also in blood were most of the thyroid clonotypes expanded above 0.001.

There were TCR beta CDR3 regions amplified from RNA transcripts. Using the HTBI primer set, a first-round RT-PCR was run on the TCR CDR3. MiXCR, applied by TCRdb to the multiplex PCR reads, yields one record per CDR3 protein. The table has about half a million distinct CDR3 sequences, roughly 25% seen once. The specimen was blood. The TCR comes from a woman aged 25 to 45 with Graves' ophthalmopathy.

The CDR3 loop reads CARGPPPHRESNTEAFF. CDR3 bases: TGCGCCAGAGGTCCTCCCCCCCACAGGGAATCAAACACTGAAGCTTTCTTT. This chain connects TRBV10-1 to TRBJ1-1; tentatively, D is TRBD1 (6 bases). Trimming pared 9 bases from V and 2 bases from J, leaving 25 bases between. The germline V gene encodes CDR1 WNHNN and CDR2 SYGVQD (reference sequence). The CDR3 is 17 amino acids.